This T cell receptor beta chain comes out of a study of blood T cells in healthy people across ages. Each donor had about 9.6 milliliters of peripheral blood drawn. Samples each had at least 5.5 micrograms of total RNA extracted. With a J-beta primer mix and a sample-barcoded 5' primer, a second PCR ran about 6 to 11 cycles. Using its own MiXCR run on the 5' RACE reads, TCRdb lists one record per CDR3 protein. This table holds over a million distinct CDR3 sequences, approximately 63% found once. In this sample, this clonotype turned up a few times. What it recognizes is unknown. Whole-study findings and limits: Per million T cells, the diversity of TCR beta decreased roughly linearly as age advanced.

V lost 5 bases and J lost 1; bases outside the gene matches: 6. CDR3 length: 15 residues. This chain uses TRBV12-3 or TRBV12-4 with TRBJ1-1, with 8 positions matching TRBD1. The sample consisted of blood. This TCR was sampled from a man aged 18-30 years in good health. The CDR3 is CASSPQGGRNTEAFF. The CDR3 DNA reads TGTGCCAGCAGTCCACAGGGGGGTAGGAACACTGAAGCTTTCTTT.